This passage covers 15 T cell receptor beta chains from one sample sequenced in a study of blood T cell repertoires in COVID-19. Data came from immunoSEQ multiplex PCR; TCRdb stores just in-frame clones and leaves some out. Here the sample spans a few hundred thousand clones, around 85% being singletons. Sequencing used PBMCs or T cells enriched from blood (not recorded which). The receptor set was obtained from a woman aged 60-75 years who had recovered from COVID-19.

The V gene is TRBV5-1, the J gene TRBJ2-6, with TRBD1 matching over 7 bases. Germline CDR1 is SGHRS and CDR2 is YFSETQ. J was trimmed by 4 bases and V by 0 bases; bases with no gene match: 10. The CDR3 length is 18 residues. CDR3 residues: CASSLGGGAVSGANVLTF. CDR3 nucleotide sequence: TGCGCCAGCAGCTTGGGAGGGGGCGCGGTGTCAGGGGCCAACGTCCTGACTTTC.

V and J are TRBV19 and TRBJ2-1; TRBD2 agrees at 11 bases. V dropped 3 bases and J dropped 0; count of bases not matched to a gene: 4. This CDR3 spans 17 amino acids. Germline V gene lookup returns CDR1 LNHDA and CDR2 SQIVND (reference sequence). Here the CDR3 DNA reads TGTGCCAGTAGTATTATAGCGGGGGGGTCCTCCTACAATGAGCAGTTCTTC. Translation: CASSIIAGGSSYNEQFF.

The chain joins TRBV27 to TRBJ1-2, with 10 bases identical to TRBD1. Trimming removed 6 bases from V and 4 bases from J; junction bases left unmatched: 5. Germline V lookup: CDR1 MNHEY, CDR2 SMNVEV (reference sequence). The CDR3 totals 14 residues. CDR3 loop: CASSRQGAGYGYTF. CDR3 coding DNA: TGTGCCAGCAGCAGACAGGGGGCGGGCTATGGCTACACCTTC.

This chain joins TRBV6-5 and TRBJ2-7; D is possibly TRBD1 (7 bases). The germline V and J ends were trimmed by 6 bases and 0 bases, with 12 bases remaining between them. The germline gives CDR1 MNHEY, CDR2 SVGAGI. The CDR3 spans 14 residues. As DNA, the CDR3 is TGTGCCAGCAGGACTAGACAGGGCTCCTACGAGCAGTACTTC. As protein: CASRTRQGSYEQYF.

J is TRBJ1-1 and V is TRBV2; tentatively, D is TRBD1 (5 bases). Germline-derived CDR1 and CDR2 are SNHLY and FYNNEI. The CDR3 is made up of 14 amino acids. V lost 0 bases, J lost 9 bases, and 14 bases lay in between. CDR3 in amino acids: CASSEAIVAGKAFF. In DNA form, the CDR3 reads TGTGCCAGCAGTGAAGCGATTGTGGCAGGGAAAGCTTTCTTT.

CDR3 nucleotides: TGCGCCAGCAGCTTGCGCCGGGGGATTGAAGAAAAACTGTTTTTT. Translating it yields CASSLRRGIEEKLFF. The rearrangement joins TRBV5-1 to TRBJ1-4, with D perhaps matching TRBD1 (5 bases). The CDR3 is 15 amino acids. V was trimmed by 1 base and J by 8 bases, leaving 15 bases between them. CDR1 is SGHRS, CDR2 YFSETQ, per germline.

This chain uses TRBV14 with TRBJ1-1; no clear D gene. The V gene's germline CDR1 is SGHDN and CDR2 FVKESK. The CDR3 has 16 amino acids. Trimming removed 1 base at V and 0 bases at J, with 12 bases between. The chain's CDR3 is CASSQVDGGLNTEAFF. In DNA, the CDR3 is TGTGCCAGCAGCCAAGTCGATGGCGGCCTGAACACTGAAGCTTTCTTT.

The chain uses TRBV7-9 and TRBJ2-5; weak D call: TRBD2 (6 bases). Germline V lookup: CDR1 SEHNR, CDR2 FQNEAQ (reference sequence). V lost 5 bases and J 5 bases, leaving 15 bases between the germline ends. CDR3 length: 14 residues. CDR3 bases: TGTGCCAGCAGCCGCGGGACGATAGAGGAGACCCAGTACTTC. It translates to CASSRGTIEETQYF.

The rearrangement links TRBV5-4 to TRBJ1-2; 8 bases align to TRBD1. The CDR3 is made up of 16 amino acids. Germline CDR1 reads SGHNT; CDR2 reads YYREEE (reference sequence). J was trimmed by 4 bases and V by 4 bases; bases with no gene match: 12. CDR3 region: CASSAGGPRGLYGYTF. CDR3 nucleotides: TGTGCCAGCAGCGCTGGAGGGCCCAGGGGGCTCTATGGCTACACCTTC.

The chain has TRBV2 and TRBJ2-3; 7 bases map to TRBD1. The CDR3 has 16 residues. The trim removed 10 bases at V and 2 bases at J, leaving 15 bases unmatched. Germline CDR1 SNHLY, CDR2 FYNNEI. The CDR3, as DNA: TGTGCCACCAAGGGGGCCCCCGAACCCCCCACAGATACGCAGTATTTT. It translates to CATKGAPEPPTDTQYF.

In this sample, this clone turned up a few times. The V call is TRBV18, the J call TRBJ1-2; 7 bases line up with TRBD1. With V trimmed by 3 bases and J by 2 bases, 6 bases remained unmatched. The germline gives CDR1 KGHSH, CDR2 LQKENI. The CDR3 sequence is 15 residues long. CDR3 loop: CASSPTETGNYGYTF. The CDR3 DNA sequence: TGTGCCAGCTCACCTACTGAGACAGGGAACTATGGCTACACCTTC.

This CDR3 is CASSPSGTGSNEQFF. CDR3 nucleotides: TGTGCCAGCAGCCCCTCGGGGACAGGGTCCAATGAGCAGTTCTTC. The gene calls are TRBV9 and TRBJ2-1; 9 bases fit TRBD1. Germline CDR1 SGDLS, CDR2 YYNGEE. The CDR3 is 15 amino acids. V was pared by 4 bases and J by 6 bases, with 8 bases of the junction left unmatched.

This chain links TRBV5-1 with TRBJ1-1; 9 positions agree with TRBD1. The V gene end was trimmed by 4 bases and the J gene end by 2 bases; junction bases not matched to a gene: 3. Germline-derived CDR1 and CDR2 are SGHRS and YFSETQ. The CDR3 consists of 14 residues. The CDR3 sequence: CASSATGGNTEAFF. As DNA, the CDR3 is TGCGCCAGCAGCGCGACAGGGGGTAACACTGAAGCTTTCTTT.

This chain uses TRBV14 with TRBJ2-1; 13 bases are a match to TRBD2. The V and J ends lost 4 bases and 6 bases, in that order; junction bases with no gene match: 9. This CDR3 spans 17 amino acids. Looked up from germline, CDR1 is SGHDN and CDR2 is FVKESK. CDR3 sequence (DNA): TGTGCCAGCAGCCCGTGGACTAGCGGGGGCCCGAGCAATGAGCAGTTCTTC. It translates to CASSPWTSGGPSNEQFF.

The chain uses TRBV6-4 and TRBJ2-1, with TRBD1 identical over 7 bases. The J segment lost 8 bases and the V segment lost 7 bases, leaving 20 bases of the junction unmatched. In germline, CDR1 is MRHNA, CDR2 SNTAGT. The CDR3 runs to 17 residues. CDR3 in amino acids: CASNTPCRDSKNHEQFF. In DNA form, the CDR3 reads TGTGCCAGCAATACTCCTTGCCGGGACAGTAAGAACCATGAGCAGTTCTTC.